This entry lists 30 T cell receptor beta chains sequenced from one sample in a study of blood T cell repertoires in COVID-19. Profiled with immunoSEQ multiplex PCR; TCRdb holds only in-frame clones, not every one. The profile shows 300,000 to 400,000 clones, around 80% of them singletons. Sequenced input: peripheral blood. The receptors shown here come from a man aged 30 to 39 with active or convalescent COVID-19.

This chain connects TRBV30 to TRBJ1-5, with D perhaps matching TRBD1 (6 bases). CDR1 GTSNPN and CDR2 SVGIG come from the germline V gene (reference sequence). This CDR3 has 18 amino acids. V was shortened by 3 bases and J by 7 bases, with 28 bases between the two germline ends. In nucleotides, the CDR3 is TGTGCCTGGAGCAGGGTTGACGGGCGCACCATAAGGGGGCAGCCCCAGCATTTT. This codes for CAWSRVDGRTIRGQPQHF.

V is TRBV14 and J is TRBJ2-3; 9 bases line up with TRBD2. This CDR3 region has 16 residues. V dropped 1 base and J dropped 2; count of bases not matched to a gene: 4. The germline V gene encodes CDR1 SGHDN and CDR2 FVKESK. The CDR3 sequence is CASSQALAGYTDTQYF. CDR3 coding DNA: TGTGCCAGCAGCCAAGCCCTAGCGGGGTACACAGATACGCAGTATTTT. The entire variable domain, with the rest obtained from reference TRBV14 and TRBJ2-3, is as follows: EAGVTQFPSHSVIEKGQTVTLRCDPISGHDNLYWYRRVMGKEIKFLLHFVKESKQDESGMPNNRFLAERTGGTYSTLKVQPAELEDSGVYFCASSQALAGYTDTQYFGPGTRLTVL.

CDR3 DNA: TGTGCCAGCAGTTTGGCTCCGGGACAGACCACCGGGGAGCTGTTTTTT. Translated: CASSLAPGQTTGELFF. J is TRBJ2-2 and V is TRBV6-5; 7 bases fit TRBD1. CDR3 length: 16 amino acids. The J segment lost 4 bases and the V segment lost 4 bases, leaving 9 bases of the junction unmatched. Germline values: CDR1 MNHEY, CDR2 SVGAGI.

The CDR3 region has the DNA TGTGCCACCAGTGATTTTGGAGGTTTGAATGAGCAGTTCTTC. The encoded protein is CATSDFGGLNEQFF. V and J are TRBV24-1 and TRBJ2-1; D is possibly TRBD2 (5 bases). V was pared by 1 base and J by 7 bases, with 10 bases between. The CDR3 is 14 residues long. The germline V gene encodes CDR1 KGHDR and CDR2 SFDVKD.

This chain connects TRBV2 to TRBJ2-2; a possible D gene is TRBD1 (5 bases). In germline, CDR1 is SNHLY, CDR2 FYNNEI. Trimming pared 4 bases from V and 4 bases from J, leaving 13 bases between. CDR3 length: 15 residues. Here the CDR3 DNA reads TGTGCCAGCAGTGTAAGGGGTTTACTCACCGGGGAGCTGTTTTTT. Its translation: CASSVRGLLTGELFF.

As DNA, the CDR3 is TGTGCCAGCGGATTGGGGGCCGATCAGCCCCAGCATTTT. It specifies CASGLGADQPQHF. The rearrangement links TRBV7-9 to TRBJ1-5, with D possibly TRBD1 on 6 matching bases. V lost 8 bases and J 5 bases, leaving 13 bases between the germline ends. Germline values: CDR1 SEHNR, CDR2 FQNEAQ (reference sequence). This CDR3 is 13 amino acids long. Full variable domain (outside the CDR3, taken from reference TRBV7-9 and TRBJ1-5): DTGVSQNPRHKITKRGQNVTFRCDPISEHNRLYWYRQTLGQGPEFLTYFQNEAQLEKSRLLSDRFSAERPKGSFSTLEIQRTEQGDSAMYLCASGLGADQPQHFGDGTRLSIL.

This clone turned up a few times. The chain's CDR3 is CASRLREDYGYTF. The CDR3 DNA follows: TGTGCCAGTAGGCTCCGGGAGGACTATGGCTACACCTTC. This chain joins TRBV19 and TRBJ1-2, with D uncertain. Germline assignment: CDR1 LNHDA and CDR2 SQIVND (reference sequence). This CDR3 region has 13 residues. Trimming took 6 bases from V and 3 from J, leaving 11 bases between them.

This rearrangement joins TRBV3-1 (or the pseudogene TRBV3-2) to TRBJ2-7; D may be TRBD2 (6 bases). V lost 4 bases to trimming and J lost 6 bases, with 22 bases between them. Germline loops: CDR1 LGHDT, CDR2 YNNKEL (reference sequence). CDR3 length equals 16 residues. DNA of the CDR3: TGTGCCAGCAGCCCACCAGGTGGCGGGGAGAGCGGCGAGCAGTACTTC. Protein product: CASSPPGGGESGEQYF.

The chain joins TRBV7-2 to TRBJ2-5; TRBD2 agrees at 8 bases. Germline loops: CDR1 SGHTA, CDR2 FQGNSA. Germline trimming cut 4 bases from V and 5 bases from J; bases unmatched to any gene: 15. The CDR3 covers 17 residues. The CDR3 sequence is CASSSSLASGLRETQYF. The DNA of the CDR3 is TGTGCCAGCAGCTCCTCACTGGCTAGCGGGCTTAGGGAGACCCAGTACTTC. The full variable domain, in which reference TRBV7-2 and TRBJ2-5 provide the parts outside the CDR3, is GAGVSQSPSNKVTEKGKDVELRCDPISGHTALYWYRQSLGQGLEFLIYFQGNSAPDKSGLPSDRFSAERTGGSVSTLTIQRTQQEDSAVYLCASSSSLASGLRETQYFGPGTRLLVL.

This clone has just a few counts. The chain uses TRBV5-4 and TRBJ2-3; tentatively, D is TRBD1 (5 bases). Per the germline V gene, CDR1 is SGHNT and CDR2 is YYREEE (reference sequence). V was trimmed by 4 bases and J by 7 bases, leaving 10 bases between them. This CDR3 is 12 amino acids long. CDR3 DNA sequence: TGTGCCAGCAGCCACCCAGGGAATACGCAGTATTTT. Translation: CASSHPGNTQYF.

The chain couples TRBV24-1 to TRBJ2-1; TRBD1 matches 9 bases. Germline V gene sequence: CDR1 KGHDR, CDR2 SFDVKD. CDR3 length equals 16 residues. With V trimmed by 4 bases and J by 6 bases, 9 bases remained unmatched. CDR3: CATSERGTGFSNEQFF. The CDR3 coding sequence is TGTGCCACCAGTGAAAGGGGGACAGGGTTTAGCAATGAGCAGTTCTTC.

V usage is TRBV3-1 (or the pseudogene TRBV3-2) and J usage is TRBJ1-6; 7 nucleotides match TRBD1. The trim removed 3 bases at V and 5 bases at J, leaving 10 bases unmatched. The CDR3 totals 17 residues. In germline, CDR1 is LGHDT, CDR2 YNNKEL (reference sequence). CDR3 residues: CASSHWGRGRNNSPLHF. The CDR3 bases are TGTGCCAGCAGCCATTGGGGAAGGGGGCGAAATAATTCACCCCTCCACTTT.

For this clone: This CDR3 is also generated by other DNA sequences in the sample. The chain carries TRBV5-4 and TRBJ2-7; the D gene is possibly TRBD2 (5 bases). Germline values: CDR1 SGHNT, CDR2 YYREEE (reference sequence). V was shortened by 4 bases and J by 1 base, with 12 bases between the two germline ends. The CDR3 runs 14 residues. CDR3 DNA: TGTGCCAGCAGCCTCTGGACTGGATCCTACGAGCAGTACTTC. Protein sequence: CASSLWTGSYEQYF.

The V and J genes are TRBV29-1 and TRBJ1-4, with a weak D call TRBD1 (6 bases). The CDR3 is 13 amino acids. Germline CDR1 and CDR2: SQVTM and ANQGSEA. Trimming removed 7 bases at V and 7 bases at J, with 16 bases between. CDR3 DNA: TGCAGCGCGGGGGGGACATCGGGTGAAAAACTGTTTTTT. Residues: CSAGGTSGEKLFF.

The genes are TRBV7-9 and TRBJ2-7; 8 bases are shared with TRBD1. Unmatched junction bases numbered 15, after V lost 5 bases and J lost 6 bases. The germline CDR1 and CDR2 sequences are SEHNR and FQNEAQ (reference sequence). The CDR3 is 16 amino acids. The CDR3 here is CASSPRTGNSLGEQYF. The CDR3, as DNA: TGTGCCAGCAGCCCGCGGACAGGGAATTCCCTGGGCGAGCAGTACTTC.

This chain connects TRBV7-2 to TRBJ2-5, with 9 positions matching TRBD2. The CDR3 is 15 amino acids. Germline CDR1 and CDR2: SGHTA and FQGNSA. With V trimmed by 8 bases and J by 5 bases, 12 bases remained unmatched. This CDR3 is CASHPQRGAAETQYF. The CDR3 DNA reads TGTGCCAGCCACCCCCAGCGGGGGGCCGCGGAGACCCAGTACTTC.

Written as DNA, the CDR3 is TGTGCCAGCAGTGATTGGGCCGGCAAACGGACCATATATTTT. Translation: CASSDWAGKRTIYF. This rearrangement joins TRBV2 to TRBJ1-3; D not resolved. V was trimmed by 3 bases and J by 10 bases, leaving 16 bases between them. The CDR3 has 14 amino acids. Germline V gives CDR1 SNHLY, CDR2 FYNNEI.

The V gene is TRBV11-3, the J gene TRBJ2-5, with D perhaps TRBD2 (6 bases). V was cut by 3 bases and J by 4 bases, with 6 bases left in between. CDR3 size: 12 residues. CDR1 is SGHNT and CDR2 is YENEEA in the germline V gene. CDR3 in DNA: TGTGCCAGCAGCTTTAGCGGAGAGACCCAGTACTTC. This translates into CASSFSGETQYF.

Turning to this clone: The junction and the germline gene differ at one end; a read error may be behind it. This chain links TRBV27 with TRBJ1-2, with a weak D call TRBD1 (6 bases). The CDR3 is 15 residues long. Germline-derived CDR1 and CDR2 are MNHEY and SMNVEV (reference sequence). Written as DNA, the CDR3 is TGTGCCAGCAGTCTATCGGGACACACTAACTATGGCTACACCTTC. Translating it yields CASSLSGHTNYGYTF.

This clone has a count of ten or more. The V call is TRBV6-5, the J call TRBJ1-1; 7 bases line up with TRBD1. CDR1 and CDR2 (germline): MNHEY, SVGAGI. The CDR3 contains 12 residues. Trimming at V came to 6 bases and at J to 7 bases, leaving 5 bases not matched to a gene. CDR3 DNA: TGTGCCAGCAGCCCCGGACAGGTTGAAGCTTTCTTT. This sequence encodes CASSPGQVEAFF.

Concerning this clone itself: The sample contains more than one DNA sequence encoding this CDR3. The rearrangement uses TRBV11-2 and TRBJ2-1; 9 bases are shared with TRBD1. CDR1 is SGHAT and CDR2 is FQNNGV in the germline V gene. The CDR3 is 15 amino acids. The ends lost 5 bases at V and 7 bases at J; junction bases unmatched: 9. DNA of the CDR3: TGTGCCAGCAGCGCCGGGACAGGGCTCCTGAATGAGCAGTTCTTC. Translation gives CASSAGTGLLNEQFF.

The chain combines TRBV18 with TRBJ1-6; D may be TRBD1 (5 bases). CDR1 KGHSH and CDR2 LQKENI come from the germline V gene. The CDR3 sequence is 15 residues long. The V end was cut by 2 bases, the J end by 9 bases, with 14 bases between. CDR3 DNA sequence: TGTGCCAGCTCACCATCAAGTGGGCAGGGTTCACCCCTCCACTTT. As protein: CASSPSSGQGSPLHF.

The CDR3 reads CASSRRDNEQFF. The CDR3, as DNA: TGTGCCAGCAGTCGACGGGACAATGAGCAGTTCTTC. The chain recombines TRBV6-2 or TRBV6-3 with TRBJ2-1; D unclear. Trimming removed 5 bases from V and 5 bases from J, with 7 bases in between. The germline CDR1 and CDR2 sequences are MNHEY and SVGEGT. This CDR3 comprises 12 residues.

V is TRBV4-3 and J is TRBJ1-6; a weak D match, TRBD1 (5 bases). The V gene's germline CDR1 is LGHNA and CDR2 YSLEER. This CDR3 region has 15 residues. V lost 1 base to trimming and J lost 10 bases, with 14 bases between them. CDR3 nucleotides: TGCGCCAGCAGCCAAGGGAGGGCTTCAGGGTCACCCCTCCACTTT. Amino acids: CASSQGRASGSPLHF.

The rearrangement links TRBV7-2 to TRBJ2-3, with 14 bases aligning to TRBD2. The germline CDR1 and CDR2 sequences are SGHTA and FQGNSA. CDR3 size: 16 residues. Losses at the gene ends were 5 bases for V and 6 bases for J; bases not matched to a gene: 7. The CDR3 sequence: CASSPWTSGGRDTQYF. The CDR3 bases are TGTGCCAGCAGCCCCTGGACTAGCGGGGGGCGGGATACGCAGTATTTT.

CDR3 region: CASSESRPGQVYGYTF. The CDR3 bases are TGTGCCAGCAGTGAATCAAGGCCCGGACAGGTCTATGGCTACACCTTC. The chain carries TRBV6-1 and TRBJ1-2; 7 bases match TRBD1. Germline lookup yields CDR1 MNHNS and CDR2 SASEGT. The CDR3 loop spans 16 amino acids. J was trimmed by 4 bases and V by 2 bases; bases with no gene match: 10.

This chain links TRBV3-1 (or the pseudogene TRBV3-2) with TRBJ2-7, with TRBD2 matching over 8 bases. The CDR3 contains 15 residues. CDR1 is LGHDT and CDR2 is YNNKEL in the germline V gene (reference sequence). V dropped 5 bases and J dropped 5; count of bases not matched to a gene: 11. Here the CDR3 reads CASSKYSGGSDEQYF. For the CDR3, the DNA is TGTGCCAGCAGCAAATACAGCGGGGGAAGTGACGAGCAGTACTTC.

Here the CDR3 reads CAISESKSGRGEQYF. DNA of the CDR3: TGTGCCATCAGTGAGTCGAAGAGCGGGAGAGGCGAGCAGTACTTC. The V gene is TRBV10-3, the J gene TRBJ2-7, with 8 bases lining up with TRBD2. V was clipped by 0 bases and J by 6 bases; unmatched bases: 7. The CDR3 is 15 amino acids. Germline V gives CDR1 ENHRY, CDR2 SYGVKD.

J is TRBJ2-7 and V is TRBV12-3 or TRBV12-4; D is possibly TRBD1 (6 bases). With 4 bases removed from V and 5 bases from J, the gap between germline ends came to 9 bases. CDR3 length: 12 amino acids. The CDR3 nucleotides read TGTGCCAGCAGTTCAGGACAGAACGAGCAGTACTTC. This codes for CASSSGQNEQYF.

V and J are TRBV19 and TRBJ1-1; D possibly corresponds to TRBD1 (6 bases). The germline gives CDR1 LNHDA, CDR2 SQIVND (reference sequence). V was pared by 3 bases and J by 4 bases, with 15 bases between. The CDR3 has 15 amino acids. CDR3 protein: CASSIRTDMVTEAFF. CDR3 coding DNA: TGTGCCAGTAGTATTCGGACAGACATGGTCACTGAAGCTTTCTTT.